The next 11 T cell receptor beta chains were all read from a single sample in a study of CD8 T cells in Susac syndrome. RNA in amounts of roughly 0.45 to 1 ug was reverse transcribed with random hexamers. TCRdb ran MiXCR on the immunoSEQ multiplex PCR reads and lists one entry per CDR3 protein. The sample contains 71,000 or so distinct CDR3 sequences, around 96% of which appear only once. The sequenced material came from CD4+ T cells from PBMCs. The receptors originated from a human donor with multiple sclerosis.

The rearrangement joins TRBV29-1 to TRBJ1-1, with TRBD1 identical over 9 bases. V shed 4 bases, J shed 3 bases, and the junction held 0 bases outside the gene matches. Germline V gene sequence: CDR1 SQVTM, CDR2 ANQGSEA. The CDR3 is made up of 12 amino acids. The chain's CDR3 is CSVGTGDTEAFF. As DNA, the CDR3 is TGCAGCGTTGGGACAGGGGACACTGAAGCTTTCTTT.

This sequence joins TRBV12-3 or TRBV12-4 and TRBJ1-1; D ambiguous. The CDR3 contains 11 residues. Trimming took off 3 bases at V and 4 bases at J, with 3 bases between the two ends. The CDR3, as DNA: TGTGCCAGCAGTTTCGGCACTGAAGCTTTCTTT. Protein sequence: CASSFGTEAFF.

The V and J genes are TRBV12-3 or TRBV12-4 and TRBJ2-7; the D is unclear. V was pared by 3 bases and J by 4 bases, with 13 bases between. The CDR3 sequence is 14 residues long. CDR3 amino acids: CASSLSLPEYEQYF. The CDR3 DNA reads TGTGCCAGCAGTTTGAGCCTCCCGGAGTACGAGCAGTACTTC.

The rearrangement links TRBV5-6 to TRBJ2-2; D possibly uses TRBD1 or TRBD2 (5 bases each). The ends were cut back, 5 bases at V and 3 bases at J, with 11 bases in the middle. Germline V gene sequence: CDR1 SGHDT, CDR2 YYEEEE. CDR3 length: 14 amino acids. Here the CDR3 reads CASRRGEYTGELFF. CDR3 in DNA: TGTGCCAGCAGGCGAGGGGAGTACACCGGGGAGCTGTTTTTT.

V gene TRBV3-1 combines with J gene TRBJ2-1; 8 bases match TRBD1. Germline V gene lookup returns CDR1 LGHDT and CDR2 YNNKEL (reference sequence). Trimming cost V 1 base and J 8 bases; bases outside gene matches: 16. The CDR3 covers 18 residues. For the CDR3, the DNA is TGTGCCAGCAGCCAAGGATGGTTGGAGACAGGGGTTGGCGATGAGCAGTTCTTC. This translates into CASSQGWLETGVGDEQFF.

The table lists this clonotype with a count of one. The rearrangement joins TRBV20-1 to TRBJ2-6; D not certain. Germline V gives CDR1 DFQATT, CDR2 SNEGSKA (reference sequence). Trimming stripped 0 bases from V and 0 bases from J, with 9 bases between. The CDR3 sequence is 16 residues long. The CDR3 nucleotides read TGCAGTGCTAGAGATTTGGTAGGCTCTGGGGCCAACGTCCTGACTTTC. Protein sequence: CSARDLVGSGANVLTF.

This sequence joins TRBV29-1 and TRBJ2-7; possible D gene TRBD1, 6 bases. The CDR3 has 13 residues. V was trimmed by 1 base and J by 3 bases, leaving 10 bases between them. The V gene's germline CDR1 is SQVTM and CDR2 ANQGSEA. Here the CDR3 DNA reads TGCAGCGTTGAAGTGTCACAGGGCTACGAGCAGTACTTC. It specifies CSVEVSQGYEQYF.

The chain employs TRBV20-1 and TRBJ2-1, with 10 bases matching TRBD2. The length of the CDR3 is 15 residues. Germline V gene data show CDR1 as DFQATT and CDR2 as SNEGSKA (reference sequence). V shed 5 bases and J 4 bases; nucleotides not matched to a gene: 8. The CDR3 here is CSALPLAGTYNEQFF. The CDR3 DNA follows: TGCAGTGCTCTCCCACTAGCGGGGACTTACAATGAGCAGTTCTTC.

The gene calls are TRBV11-2 and TRBJ2-2, with D unclear. The CDR3 loop spans 16 amino acids. The germline V and J ends were trimmed by 2 bases and 0 bases, with 10 bases remaining between them. Per germline, CDR1 SGHAT and CDR2 FQNNGV. The CDR3 bases are TGTGCCAGCAGCTTAAGTCAGCCTACGAACACCGGGGAGCTGTTTTTT. It is translated as CASSLSQPTNTGELFF.

The chain uses TRBV12-3 or TRBV12-4 and TRBJ2-1; D possibly corresponds to TRBD2 (6 bases). With 7 bases removed from V and 5 bases from J, the gap between germline ends came to 9 bases. The CDR3 length is 12 residues. In DNA form, the CDR3 reads TGTGCCAGCAAAGGGGAGGACAATGAGCAGTTCTTC. It codes for CASKGEDNEQFF.

The table lists this clonotype with a count of one. The chain combines TRBV12-3 or TRBV12-4 with TRBJ2-7; 9 bases are a match to TRBD1. This CDR3 region has 15 residues. The V segment lost 1 base and the J segment 1 base; nucleotides outside the gene matches: 2. The CDR3 DNA sequence: TGTGCCAGCAGTTTAGAGGACAGGGGATCCTACGAGCAGTACTTC. Protein product: CASSLEDRGSYEQYF.